The source of this T cell receptor beta chain is a study of OX40 agonist ivuxolimab in advanced cancers. CDR3 length: 15 amino acids. Germline V gene lookup returns CDR1 MNHEY and CDR2 SVGAGI. V gave up 6 bases and J gave up 0 bases, with 12 bases separating them. The repertoire was sequenced with immunoSEQ multiplex PCR; TCRdb's copy has only in-frame clones and lacks some. The repertoire has approximately 89,000 clones, around 86% of them found once; the top ten carry about 0.29%. Sequences were derived from CD4+ or CD8+ T cells sorted from blood, sampled in a trial of the OX40 agonist ivuxolimab. J is TRBJ1-3 and V is TRBV6-5; D gene unclear. This TCR derives from an adult with an advanced solid tumor such as melanoma, head and neck, liver or kidney cancer. DNA of the CDR3: TGTGCCAGCAGCCGCACGACCCCCTCTGGAAACACCATATATTTT. It encodes CASSRTTPSGNTIYF.